The 29 T cell receptor beta chains below come from one sample, sequenced in a study of OX40 agonist ivuxolimab in advanced cancers. The library relied on the immunoSEQ multiplex PCR assay. The clones in this table, taken by TCRdb from immuneACCESS, are in-frame only. Not every clone is retained; where verified, under half of the shortfall comes from an unresolved V gene, and the cause of the rest is unknown. Within this sample are 80,000 to 100,000 clones, with roughly 88% of them counted one time only. 0.33% of the sample is taken by the ten largest. The specimen was CD4+ or CD8+ T cells sorted from blood, collected in a trial of the OX40 agonist ivuxolimab. Receptors originate from an adult with an advanced solid tumor such as melanoma, head and neck, liver or kidney cancer.

The genes are TRBV15 and TRBJ2-1, with a tentative D call TRBD2 (6 bases). The CDR3 has 13 amino acids. The V gene lost 10 bases and the J gene lost 6 bases, with 16 bases spanning the gap. Germline-derived CDR1 and CDR2 are LNHNV and YYDKDF (reference sequence). CDR3 sequence reads: CAISGLKGNEQFF. CDR3 sequence (DNA): TGTGCCATCTCGGGACTGAAGGGCAATGAGCAGTTCTTC.

This chain joins TRBV9 and TRBJ2-3; D uncertain. Trimming stripped 1 base from V and 0 bases from J, with 6 bases between. Per germline, CDR1 SGDLS and CDR2 YYNGEE. The CDR3 sequence is 14 residues long. CDR3 nucleotides: TGTGCCAGCAGCGTACTAACTAGCACAGATACGCAGTATTTT. It specifies CASSVLTSTDTQYF.

The rearrangement links TRBV6-1 to TRBJ2-1; D is possibly TRBD1 (6 bases). This CDR3 comprises 15 residues. V shed 7 bases and J shed 6 bases, with 19 bases lying between them. Germline lookup yields CDR1 MNHNS and CDR2 SASEGT. The CDR3 DNA sequence: TGTGCCAGCATCAAAGAAGGGGGAAGCCGCAATGAGCAGTTCTTC. This codes for CASIKEGGSRNEQFF.

The chain combines TRBV30 with TRBJ2-3; TRBD2 is a possible D gene (6 bases). Germline values: CDR1 GTSNPN, CDR2 SVGIG (reference sequence). V lost 3 bases, J lost 4 bases, and 8 bases lay in between. The CDR3 sequence is 12 residues long. The CDR3 region is CAWSVAADTQYF. In nucleotides, the CDR3 is TGTGCCTGGAGCGTAGCGGCAGATACGCAGTATTTT.

This rearrangement joins TRBV7-2 to TRBJ2-4; perhaps D is TRBD1 or TRBD2 (5 bases each). Between the trimmed V and J ends, which lost 2 bases and 1 base, there was a span of 6 bases. The germline V gene encodes CDR1 SGHTA and CDR2 FQGNSA. The CDR3 runs 14 residues. CDR3 bases: TGTGCCAGCAGCTTATGGGGGGCCAAAAACATTCAGTACTTC. As protein: CASSLWGAKNIQYF.

This clone has only one observation. The chain uses TRBV11-2 and TRBJ1-4; TRBD1 matches 10 bases. This CDR3 has 16 residues. Per the germline V gene, CDR1 is SGHAT and CDR2 is FQNNGV. The ends lost 4 bases at V and 5 bases at J; junction bases unmatched: 7. CDR3 amino acids: CASSSWTGGNNEKLFF. The CDR3 nucleotides read TGTGCCAGCAGCTCATGGACAGGGGGTAACAATGAAAAACTGTTTTTT.

This chain joins TRBV2 and TRBJ2-4, with 8 bases matching TRBD2. This CDR3 contains 14 residues. Per germline, CDR1 SNHLY and CDR2 FYNNEI. V shed 3 bases and J 6 bases; nucleotides not matched to a gene: 4. For the CDR3, the DNA is TGTGCCAGCAGTGAGGGCGGGAGGCGAAACATTCAGTACTTC. This codes for CASSEGGRRNIQYF.

In its sample, this clone was seen once. A junction end diverges from the germline sequence, so it may reflect a read error. The chain combines TRBV7-3 with TRBJ1-2; 7 positions match TRBD1. In germline, CDR1 is SGHTA, CDR2 FQGTGA. The CDR3 runs to 13 residues. CDR3 region: CASSPTGNYGYAF. DNA for the CDR3: TGTGCCAGCAGCCCGACAGGGAACTATGGCTACGCCTTC.

J is TRBJ1-2 and V is TRBV5-6, with D unresolved. The CDR3 consists of 15 residues. Trimming shortened V by 4 bases and J by 0 bases, and 13 bases separated the two germline ends. The germline CDR1 and CDR2 sequences are SGHDT and YYEEEE. CDR3 in amino acids: CASSPIQISNYGYTF. Written as DNA, the CDR3 is TGTGCCAGCAGCCCCATACAGATCTCTAACTATGGCTACACCTTC.

V is TRBV15 and J is TRBJ2-3, with D unresolved. The V end lost 5 bases, the J end lost 1 base, and 10 bases lay between the germline ends. The length of the CDR3 is 14 residues. Germline V gene data show CDR1 as LNHNV and CDR2 as YYDKDF (reference sequence). In nucleotides, the CDR3 is TGTGCCACCAGCTCCGGTACCGGCACAGATACGCAGTATTTT. This sequence encodes CATSSGTGTDTQYF.

This clone has only one observation. The V call is TRBV4-1, the J call TRBJ2-4, with D perhaps assigned TRBD1 or TRBD2 (6 bases each). The CDR3 extends over 14 amino acids. CDR1 and CDR2 (germline): MGHRA, YSYEKL. Trimming took 0 bases from V and 8 from J, leaving 11 bases between them. The CDR3 is CASSQEHREDIQYF. For the CDR3, the DNA is TGCGCCAGCAGCCAAGAACACAGGGAGGACATTCAGTACTTC.

This clone was seen only a few times. CDR3 bases: TGTGCCAGCAGCCAAGCGCCAGGATCCTACACCTTC. As protein: CASSQAPGSYTF. The chain has TRBV4-2 and TRBJ1-2, with unresolved D. V lost 1 base and J lost 10, with 10 bases in between. Germline CDR1 and CDR2: LGHNA and YNFKEQ. CDR3 length: 12 residues.

Turning to this clone: At one of its ends the junction is not consistent with the germline gene, which may arise from a read error. The V gene is TRBV7-9, the J gene TRBJ2-2, with 8 nucleotides matching TRBD1. Germline lookup yields CDR1 SEHNR and CDR2 FQNEAQ (reference sequence). This CDR3 is built from 15 residues. The CDR3: CASRLGQGGTGELFF. CDR3 DNA: TGTGCCAGCAGGTTAGGACAGGGCGGAACCGGGGAGCTGTTTTTT.

The V call is TRBV4-3, the J call TRBJ1-6, with D possibly being TRBD1 (6 bases). CDR1 LGHNA and CDR2 YSLEER come from the germline V gene. The CDR3 has 16 amino acids. V was trimmed by 0 bases and J by 10 bases, leaving 16 bases between them. In DNA, the CDR3 is TGCGCCAGCAGCCAAGATCCGGGGGGCGCGAGATCACCCCTCCACTTT. Translating it yields CASSQDPGGARSPLHF.

V usage is TRBV2 and J usage is TRBJ1-5; D not resolved. Germline V lookup: CDR1 SNHLY, CDR2 FYNNEI. This CDR3 has 13 amino acids. With 10 bases removed from V and 5 bases from J, the gap between germline ends came to 15 bases. CDR3 DNA: TGTGCCACCTCGAGGGAGGGTTATCAGCCCCAGCATTTT. It translates to CATSREGYQPQHF.

This sequence joins TRBV7-2 and TRBJ2-5; 10 bases map to TRBD2. The CDR3 spans 16 residues. Germline lookup yields CDR1 SGHTA and CDR2 FQGNSA. V trimming: 5 bases; J trimming: 1 base; junction bases outside the gene matches: 7. The CDR3 spells CASSRTSGATQETQYF. The CDR3 region has the DNA TGTGCCAGCAGCCGTACTAGCGGGGCGACCCAAGAGACCCAGTACTTC.

This clone was recorded once. This rearrangement joins TRBV18 to TRBJ2-1; 8 bases line up with TRBD2. The CDR3 is 15 residues long. CDR1 is KGHSH, CDR2 LQKENI, per germline. With V trimmed by 1 base and J by 4 bases, 3 bases remained unmatched. The CDR3 spells CASSPQTSAYNEQFF. CDR3 nucleotide sequence: TGTGCCAGCTCACCACAGACTAGCGCATACAATGAGCAGTTCTTC.

The CDR3 region is CASSPQGAGPSTQPQHF. In DNA, the CDR3 is TGTGCCAGCTCACCACAGGGCGCAGGTCCCTCAACTCAGCCCCAGCATTTT. V gene TRBV18 combines with J gene TRBJ1-5; no firm D call. The CDR3 extends over 17 amino acids. Between the trimmed V and J ends, which lost 1 base and 6 bases, there was a span of 19 bases. Germline CDR1 and CDR2: KGHSH and LQKENI. The entire variable domain, with the rest obtained from reference TRBV18 and TRBJ1-5, is as follows: NAGVMQNPRHLVRRRGQEARLRCSPMKGHSHVYWYRQLPEEGLKFMVYLQKENIIDESGMPKERFSAEFPKEGPSILRIQQVVRGDSAAYFCASSPQGAGPSTQPQHFGDGTRLSIL.

This chain links TRBV10-3 with TRBJ1-2; D call uncertain. The CDR3 loop spans 13 amino acids. Deletions cut 3 bases from V and 11 bases from J, with 16 bases between. The germline gives CDR1 ENHRY, CDR2 SYGVKD. The chain's CDR3 is CAISDPRGPLYTF. Written as DNA, the CDR3 is TGTGCCATCAGTGATCCCCGTGGGCCCCTATACACCTTC.

The chain uses TRBV6-6 and TRBJ2-7, with D unresolved. CDR3 length: 15 residues. Between the trimmed V and J ends, which lost 2 bases and 2 bases, there was a span of 13 bases. The germline V gene encodes CDR1 MNHNY and CDR2 SVGAGI (reference sequence). The CDR3 bases are TGTGCCAGCAGTTACCTAAAGGGTCGAACCTACGAGCAGTACTTC. Amino acids: CASSYLKGRTYEQYF.

This chain connects TRBV18 to TRBJ2-7, with 10 bases lining up with TRBD2. J lost 2 bases, V lost 4 bases, and 8 bases had no gene match. The germline CDR1 and CDR2 sequences are KGHSH and LQKENI. CDR3 length equals 16 residues. Here the CDR3 DNA reads TGTGCCAGCTCACGCTCTGGGACTAGCGAGGCCTACGAGCAGTACTTC. This encodes CASSRSGTSEAYEQYF.

This sequence joins TRBV27 and TRBJ1-5; D may be TRBD1 (6 bases). Germline V CDR1 and CDR2: MNHEY, SMNVEV (reference sequence). The CDR3 contains 16 residues. V was shortened by 6 bases and J by 1 base, with 16 bases between the two germline ends. The CDR3 sequence: CASRPGTSRSNQPQHF. For the CDR3, the DNA is TGTGCCAGCAGGCCTGGGACATCCAGGAGCAATCAGCCCCAGCATTTT.

This chain joins TRBV7-2 and TRBJ2-7, with D possibly TRBD2 on 6 matching bases. Germline loops: CDR1 SGHTA, CDR2 FQGNSA. V lost 1 base to trimming and J lost 0 bases, with 10 bases between them. The CDR3 length is 15 residues. CDR3 sequence (DNA): TGTGCCAGCAGCTTAGGAGGACTAAGCTCCTACGAGCAGTACTTC. Translating gives CASSLGGLSSYEQYF.

This chain uses TRBV5-1 with TRBJ2-3; 10 nucleotides agree with TRBD2. Losses at the gene ends were 0 bases for V and 6 bases for J; bases not matched to a gene: 7. Germline assignment: CDR1 SGHRS and CDR2 YFSETQ. This CDR3 contains 16 residues. The CDR3 nucleotides are TGCGCCAGCAGCTTGGTCCTAGCGGGAGAGGGGGATACGCAGTATTTT. This codes for CASSLVLAGEGDTQYF.

The chain employs TRBV7-9 and TRBJ1-2, with TRBD1 matching over 7 bases. CDR3 length: 14 amino acids. After removal of 4 bases from V and 5 bases from J, the junction contained 7 bases not matched to a gene. Germline V gene lookup returns CDR1 SEHNR and CDR2 FQNEAQ (reference sequence). DNA for the CDR3: TGTGCCAGCAGCTCCCTAGAGGGGGCATATGGCTACACCTTC. It translates to CASSSLEGAYGYTF. The full variable domain, rest sourced from reference TRBV7-9 and TRBJ1-2, is DTGVSQNPRHKITKRGQNVTFRCDPISEHNRLYWYRQTLGQGPEFLTYFQNEAQLEKSRLLSDRFSAERPKGSFSTLEIQRTEQGDSAMYLCASSSLEGAYGYTFGSGTRLTVV.

The DNA of the CDR3 is TGTGCCAGCAGCGCCTGGTCTAGTCCAACCGGGGAGCTGTTTTTT. Its protein is CASSAWSSPTGELFF. This chain links TRBV9 with TRBJ2-2; D remains unclear. The CDR3 loop spans 15 amino acids. Trimming stripped 3 bases from V and 5 bases from J, with 14 bases between. CDR1 and CDR2 from the germline V gene are SGDLS and YYNGEE. Drawing the rest from reference TRBV9 and TRBJ2-2, the complete variable domain is DSGVTQTPKHLITATGQRVTLRCSPRSGDLSVYWYQQSLDQGLQFLIQYYNGEERAKGNILERFSAQQFPDLHSELNLSSLELGDSALYFCASSAWSSPTGELFFGEGSRLTVL.

The chain links TRBV7-9 to TRBJ2-1, with 10 bases that match TRBD1. Looked up from germline, CDR1 is SEHNR and CDR2 is FQNEAQ (reference sequence). Trimming removed 5 bases from V and 1 base from J; junction bases left unmatched: 2. There are 15 residues in the CDR3. The CDR3 DNA sequence: TGTGCCAGCAGCGCGGGACAGGGGTCCTACAATGAGCAGTTCTTC. This sequence encodes CASSAGQGSYNEQFF. The variable domain in full, with the rest retrieved from reference TRBV7-9 and TRBJ2-1, is DTGVSQNPRHKITKRGQNVTFRCDPISEHNRLYWYRQTLGQGPEFLTYFQNEAQLEKSRLLSDRFSAERPKGSFSTLEIQRTEQGDSAMYLCASSAGQGSYNEQFFGPGTRLTVL.

The chain is built from TRBV5-1 and TRBJ2-1, with D maybe TRBD2 (6 bases). V lost 0 bases and J 6 bases, leaving 10 bases between the germline ends. There are 14 residues in the CDR3. Germline CDR1 SGHRS, CDR2 YFSETQ. The CDR3, as DNA: TGCGCCAGCAGCTTGGGGGACTCGCGCAATGAGCAGTTCTTC. This sequence encodes CASSLGDSRNEQFF. The variable domain in full, with the rest retrieved from reference TRBV5-1 and TRBJ2-1, is KAGVTQTPRYLIKTRGQQVTLSCSPISGHRSVSWYQQTPGQGLQFLFEYFSETQRNKGNFPGRFSGRQFSNSRSEMNVSTLELGDSALYLCASSLGDSRNEQFFGPGTRLTVL.

The chain combines TRBV6-6 with TRBJ1-3; 7 nucleotides match TRBD1. The CDR3 has 16 amino acids. Germline trimming cut 4 bases from V and 7 bases from J; bases unmatched to any gene: 13. Germline CDR1 reads MNHNY; CDR2 reads SVGAGI (reference sequence). CDR3 DNA sequence: TGTGCCAGCAGTTCCGGACAGGCATCCGGTGGGAACACCATATATTTT. It is translated as CASSSGQASGGNTIYF.